Below, 28 T cell receptor beta chains from the same sample are listed, as sequenced in a study of cytomegalovirus exposure and HLA in healthy donors. The PCR used 60 Vbeta and 13 Jbeta primers. The method was immunoSEQ multiplex PCR; TCRdb's version includes in-frame clones alone and lacks a portion of them. This sample has 100,000 or so clones, with approximately 81% found just once. Sequenced material: PBMCs. These receptor sequences come from a female donor in good health and CMV-seropositive.

CDR3 region: CASSGGRMNTEAFF. As DNA, the CDR3 is TGTGCCAGCAGTGGAGGACGGATGAACACTGAAGCTTTCTTT. The rearrangement links TRBV6-5 to TRBJ1-1; the D is unclear. The ends were cut back, 5 bases at V and 0 bases at J, with 10 bases in the middle. CDR1 is MNHEY, CDR2 SVGAGI, per germline. The CDR3 is made up of 14 amino acids.

As to this clone: A junction boundary mismatches the germline segment, possibly from a read error. J is TRBJ2-2 and V is TRBV7-9, with TRBD1 as a possible D gene (5 bases). The CDR3 is 16 amino acids. Per the germline V gene, CDR1 is SEHNR and CDR2 is FQNEAQ (reference sequence). In nucleotides, the CDR3 is TGTTCCAGCAGACCCAGGGAACCCTCGAACACCGGGGAGCTGTTTTTT. Its translation: CSSRPREPSNTGELFF. Full variable domain (rest looked up from reference TRBV7-9 and TRBJ2-2): DTGVSQNPRHKITKRGQNVTFRCDPISEHNRLYWYRQTLGQGPEFLTYFQNEAQLEKSRLLSDRFSAERPKGSFSTLEIQRTEQGDSAMYLCSSRPREPSNTGELFFGEGSRLTVL.

The chain couples TRBV5-1 to TRBJ2-2; 11 nucleotides match TRBD2. The CDR3 sequence is 17 residues long. V dropped 0 bases and J dropped 4; count of bases not matched to a gene: 5. Germline values: CDR1 SGHRS, CDR2 YFSETQ. CDR3 in amino acids: CASSLASGGIFTGELFF. The CDR3 coding sequence is TGCGCCAGCAGCTTGGCTAGCGGGGGGATCTTCACCGGGGAGCTGTTTTTT.

In nucleotides, the CDR3 is TGTGCCAGCTCACCGGGGGGGTTAGACTACGAGCAGTACTTC. This gives the protein CASSPGGLDYEQYF. The rearrangement uses TRBV18 and TRBJ2-5, with 7 bases fitting TRBD2. The J call is in doubt because the DNA end fits TRBJ2-7 better. The CDR3 has 14 amino acids. Germline-derived CDR1 and CDR2 are KGHSH and LQKENI.

The V call is TRBV7-8, the J call TRBJ1-3; D is unresolved. V lost 4 bases to trimming and J lost 3 bases, with 10 bases between them. Germline CDR1 reads SGHVS; CDR2 reads FQNEAQ. CDR3 length equals 14 residues. The CDR3 DNA reads TGTGCCAGCAGCTCCCGGGAGAGTGGAAACACCATATATTTT. It encodes CASSSRESGNTIYF.

This clone was detected a few times. The same CDR3 arises from other DNA sequences in this sample as well. This chain links TRBV5-1 with TRBJ2-2; TRBD1 might be the D (5 bases). Per germline, CDR1 SGHRS and CDR2 YFSETQ. CDR3 length: 13 amino acids. V lost 4 bases and J 1 base, leaving 5 bases between the germline ends. CDR3 in DNA: TGCGCCAGCAGCGGACAGAACACCGGGGAGCTGTTTTTT. Amino acid sequence: CASSGQNTGELFF.

This clone was detected once. This chain uses TRBV16 with TRBJ1-5, with 7 bases aligning to TRBD1. This CDR3 comprises 15 residues. Looked up from germline, CDR1 is KGHSY and CDR2 is FQNENV. Trimming took 4 bases from V and 3 from J; bases not matched to a gene: 6. CDR3 nucleotide sequence: TGTGCCAGCAGCCGGACTGGACAGGACAATCAGCCCCAGCATTTT. Amino acids: CASSRTGQDNQPQHF.

The chain combines TRBV19 with TRBJ2-6; 7 nucleotides agree with TRBD2. This CDR3 spans 15 amino acids. The V and J ends lost 7 bases and 0 bases, in that order; junction bases with no gene match: 3. Germline V gene data show CDR1 as LNHDA and CDR2 as SQIVND (reference sequence). CDR3 nucleotide sequence: TGTGCCAGTAACTGGGGGGGCTCTGGGGCCAACGTCCTGACTTTC. Protein sequence: CASNWGGSGANVLTF.

The chain combines TRBV4-3 with TRBJ1-2; the D gene is possibly TRBD1 (5 bases). CDR3 length: 11 residues. CDR1 LGHNA and CDR2 YSLEER come from the germline V gene. V was cut by 5 bases and J by 8 bases, with 9 bases left in between. The CDR3 region is CASSNGHGYTF. In DNA, the CDR3 is TGCGCCAGCAGCAATGGACACGGCTACACCTTC.

As DNA, the CDR3 is TGTGCCAGCTCGCCCTCCGGACTAGCGGGAGCCGGGGAGCTGTTTTTT. It encodes CASSPSGLAGAGELFF. The genes are TRBV6-4 and TRBJ2-2, with 13 positions matching TRBD2. Germline V gene sequence: CDR1 MRHNA, CDR2 SNTAGT. Trimming took 8 bases from V and 6 from J; bases not matched to a gene: 9. This CDR3 spans 16 amino acids.

This clone was counted between two and nine times. The chain carries TRBV7-9 and TRBJ1-4; maybe TRBD1 (5 bases). The CDR3 contains 12 residues. Germline values: CDR1 SEHNR, CDR2 FQNEAQ (reference sequence). V was shortened by 1 base and J by 10 bases, with 7 bases between the two germline ends. The CDR3 coding sequence is TGTGCCAGCAGCTTAGGGGGCGGAAAACTGTTTTTT. It translates to CASSLGGGKLFF.

The chain links TRBV30 to TRBJ1-1; TRBD1 matches 9 bases. The CDR3 has 14 amino acids. Germline V gene sequence: CDR1 GTSNPN, CDR2 SVGIG (reference sequence). The V segment lost 3 bases and the J segment 1 base; nucleotides outside the gene matches: 3. The CDR3 DNA reads TGTGCCTGGAGGACAGGGGGACCGAACACTGAAGCTTTCTTT. This encodes CAWRTGGPNTEAFF.

The V call is TRBV4-3, the J call TRBJ2-5; 14 bases agree with TRBD2. Germline CDR1 reads LGHNA; CDR2 reads YSLEER. The CDR3 covers 19 residues. V lost 1 base to trimming and J lost 7 bases; unmatched junction nucleotides: 14. The CDR3 reads CASSQAPGTSGGRGGTQYF. The CDR3 region has the DNA TGCGCCAGCAGCCAAGCCCCCGGGACTAGCGGGGGCCGTGGGGGGACCCAGTACTTC.

Notes on this clone: This specimen includes other DNA sequences encoding the same CDR3. This chain links TRBV7-9 with TRBJ2-3; TRBD1 matches 8 bases. Germline V CDR1 and CDR2: SEHNR, FQNEAQ (reference sequence). The CDR3 runs 15 residues. V dropped 1 base and J dropped 3; count of bases not matched to a gene: 3. This CDR3 reads CASSLGQGSTDTQYF. The CDR3 DNA sequence: TGTGCCAGCAGCTTAGGACAGGGGTCTACAGATACGCAGTATTTT.

This chain connects TRBV9 to TRBJ2-4; 7 bases fit TRBD2. CDR1 SGDLS and CDR2 YYNGEE come from the germline V gene. The CDR3 sequence is 17 residues long. Trimming removed 2 bases from V and 0 bases from J; junction bases left unmatched: 8. CDR3 nucleotides: TGTGCCAGCAGCGTTGGGGAGGGACCCCTAGCCAAAAACATTCAGTACTTC. Amino acids: CASSVGEGPLAKNIQYF.

The chain joins TRBV7-2 to TRBJ2-7; D gene uncertain. The V and J ends lost 5 bases and 6 bases respectively, with 11 bases between them. This CDR3 is built from 12 residues. Germline V gene data show CDR1 as SGHTA and CDR2 as FQGNSA. The CDR3 here is CASSPPRAEQYF. In DNA form, the CDR3 reads TGTGCCAGCAGCCCGCCTCGAGCCGAGCAGTACTTC.

The genes are TRBV6-1 and TRBJ1-1; D unresolved. The length of the CDR3 is 13 residues. Trimming stripped 7 bases from V and 7 bases from J, with 16 bases between. Per germline, CDR1 MNHNS and CDR2 SASEGT. CDR3 protein: CASTLGRYVEAFF. DNA for the CDR3: TGTGCCAGCACGCTAGGGAGATACGTTGAAGCTTTCTTT.

This clone was seen only a few times. The chain uses TRBV30 and TRBJ1-6; D ambiguous. In germline, CDR1 is GTSNPN, CDR2 SVGIG (reference sequence). This CDR3 spans 16 amino acids. The ends were cut back, 2 bases at V and 3 bases at J, with 14 bases in the middle. CDR3 region: CAWSSVSLRYNSPLHF. DNA of the CDR3: TGTGCCTGGAGTTCGGTGTCCCTCCGCTATAATTCACCCCTCCACTTT.

The J gene is TRBJ1-1, the V gene TRBV9; maybe TRBD1 (6 bases). The V and J ends lost 4 bases and 4 bases respectively, with 14 bases between them. This CDR3 region has 14 residues. From germline, CDR1 is SGDLS and CDR2 YYNGEE. The CDR3 nucleotides read TGTGCCAGCAGCCTCACCCCCAGGGGCACTGAAGCTTTCTTT. Amino acid sequence: CASSLTPRGTEAFF.

The J gene is TRBJ2-7, the V gene TRBV7-9, with a possible D match to TRBD2 (5 bases). Per the germline V gene, CDR1 is SEHNR and CDR2 is FQNEAQ (reference sequence). V was clipped by 5 bases and J by 3 bases, with 11 bases between them. The CDR3 consists of 13 residues. The CDR3 nucleotides read TGTGCCAGCAGCCCAAGGGAGCTCTACGAGCAGTACTTC. Protein: CASSPRELYEQYF.

This rearrangement joins TRBV7-2 to TRBJ2-7; D is perhaps TRBD1 (6 bases). Between the trimmed V and J ends, which lost 5 bases and 1 base, there was a span of 15 bases. From germline, CDR1 is SGHTA and CDR2 FQGNSA. CDR3 size: 15 residues. Here the CDR3 DNA reads TGTGCCAGCAGCCAAAAGTCCGGGACATCCTACGAGCAGTACTTC. It translates to CASSQKSGTSYEQYF. The complete variable domain, with remaining parts taken from reference TRBV7-2 and TRBJ2-7, reads GAGVSQSPSNKVTEKGKDVELRCDPISGHTALYWYRQSLGQGLEFLIYFQGNSAPDKSGLPSDRFSAERTGGSVSTLTIQRTQQEDSAVYLCASSQKSGTSYEQYFGPGTRLTVT.

The rearrangement joins TRBV19 to TRBJ1-1; D not resolved. Germline CDR1 LNHDA, CDR2 SQIVND (reference sequence). This CDR3 comprises 13 residues. V shed 3 bases and J shed 1 base, with 6 bases lying between them. In nucleotides, the CDR3 is TGTGCCAGTAGTATTCGGGGGAACACTGAAGCTTTCTTT. This codes for CASSIRGNTEAFF.

Written as DNA, the CDR3 is TGTGCCAGCACCTCACTAGCGGGAGTGTTGTCAGATACGCAGTATTTT. This encodes CASTSLAGVLSDTQYF. This chain connects TRBV5-4 to TRBJ2-3, with 11 positions matching TRBD2. The CDR3 loop spans 16 amino acids. The J segment lost 4 bases and the V segment lost 6 bases, leaving 10 bases of the junction unmatched. Germline V lookup: CDR1 SGHNT, CDR2 YYREEE (reference sequence).

The gene calls are TRBV2 and TRBJ1-2; D call uncertain. Trimming took off 6 bases at V and 5 bases at J, with 16 bases between the two ends. Germline CDR1 reads SNHLY; CDR2 reads FYNNEI. This CDR3 contains 14 residues. CDR3 nucleotides: TGTGCCAGCAGGCTCAGGAGAGGGTCTTATGGCTACACCTTC. This translates into CASRLRRGSYGYTF.

The rearrangement joins TRBV5-4 to TRBJ1-2, with D perhaps TRBD1 (5 bases). The V end lost 4 bases, the J end lost 2 bases, and 9 bases lay between the germline ends. CDR1 is SGHNT and CDR2 is YYREEE in the germline V gene (reference sequence). CDR3 length: 13 residues. The CDR3 loop is CASSAGRNYGYTF. In DNA, the CDR3 is TGTGCCAGCAGCGCGGGACGGAACTATGGCTACACCTTC.

This chain connects TRBV21-1 to TRBJ2-5; no check of the table's D call, TRBD2, against the DNA was made. TRBV21-1 is labeled a pseudogene. The CDR3 extends over 17 amino acids. The CDR3 nucleotides read TGTGCCAGCAGCTCAGCTTCTCAGACTAGCGGGAGTGCGACCCAGTACTTC. It specifies CASSSASQTSGSATQYF.

The CDR3, as DNA: TGTGCCACCAGCCCGGACAACTCTGGAAACACCATATATTTT. This sequence encodes CATSPDNSGNTIYF. The rearrangement uses TRBV15 and TRBJ1-3; possible D gene TRBD1, 5 bases. In germline, CDR1 is LNHNV, CDR2 YYDKDF (reference sequence). V gave up 5 bases and J gave up 0 bases, with 8 bases separating them. The CDR3 spans 14 residues.

V and J are TRBV7-6 and TRBJ2-3; a weak D match, TRBD1 (5 bases). CDR1 SGHVS and CDR2 FNYEAQ come from the germline V gene. The ends were cut back, 5 bases at V and 8 bases at J, with 23 bases in the middle. The CDR3 is 16 residues long. CDR3 loop: CASSPEAVGLRSTQYF. CDR3 DNA: TGTGCCAGCAGCCCCGAGGCCGTGGGGCTCCGAAGTACGCAGTATTTT.